These 23 T cell receptor beta chains came from one sample sequenced in a study of CD8 T cells in Susac syndrome. Reverse transcription of roughly 0.45 to 1 ug RNA was performed with random hexamers. Each CDR3 protein gets one entry after TCRdb re-called the immunoSEQ multiplex PCR reads with MiXCR. In the table there are around 180,000 distinct CDR3 sequences, approximately 95% of which are singletons. Sample: CD8+ T cells from PBMCs. Source of these receptors: a human donor with multiple sclerosis.

The chain has TRBV25-1 and TRBJ1-2, with 9 positions matching TRBD1. V was clipped by 6 bases and J by 6 bases; unmatched bases: 11. Germline assignment: CDR1 MGHDK and CDR2 SYGVNS. The CDR3 contains 15 residues. DNA for the CDR3: TGTGCCAGCAGCCTTACAGGGGGCGCCGTGGATGGCTACACCTTC. Its protein product is CASSLTGGAVDGYTF.

The V and J genes are TRBV4-2 and TRBJ2-7; the match to TRBD1 covers 8 bases. The CDR3 runs 15 residues. Per the germline V gene, CDR1 is LGHNA and CDR2 is YNFKEQ. V lost 3 bases, J lost 2 bases, and 6 bases stayed unmatched. For the CDR3, the DNA is TGTGCCAGCAGCCAGGCTAGGGACAGGACCTACGAGCAGTACTTC. Translation gives CASSQARDRTYEQYF.

This chain uses TRBV5-1 with TRBJ2-5, with D hard to call. The CDR3 is made up of 12 amino acids. V was clipped by 8 bases and J by 5 bases, with 13 bases between them. Germline V gene sequence: CDR1 SGHRS, CDR2 YFSETQ. CDR3 region: CARSCRVETQYF. CDR3 DNA: TGCGCCAGATCTTGTAGGGTTGAGACCCAGTACTTC.

The V gene is TRBV3-1, the J gene TRBJ1-2; TRBD1 aligns across 8 bases. After removal of 5 bases from V and 3 bases from J, the junction contained 5 bases not matched to a gene. Germline V gives CDR1 LGHDT, CDR2 YNNKEL (reference sequence). This CDR3 has 14 residues. CDR3 protein: CASSANRGDYGYTF. The CDR3 DNA is TGTGCCAGCAGCGCAAACAGGGGGGACTATGGCTACACCTTC.

In this sample, this clonotype turned up once. V gene TRBV11-2 combines with J gene TRBJ2-5, with D possibly matching TRBD1 (6 bases). Between the trimmed V and J ends, which lost 0 bases and 0 bases, there was a span of 8 bases. Germline loops: CDR1 SGHAT, CDR2 FQNNGV. The CDR3 runs 15 residues. The CDR3 reads CASSLDGTHQETQYF. The CDR3 DNA is TGTGCCAGCAGCTTAGACGGGACACACCAAGAGACCCAGTACTTC.

V usage is TRBV6-5 and J usage is TRBJ2-1, with D perhaps TRBD1 (5 bases). The CDR3 has 13 amino acids. Germline V gene lookup returns CDR1 MNHEY and CDR2 SVGAGI. Trimming shortened V by 0 bases and J by 9 bases, and 9 bases separated the two germline ends. In DNA, the CDR3 is TGTGCCAGCAGTTACTCGAATAGGGGTGAGCAGTTCTTC. It yields the protein CASSYSNRGEQFF.

The V call is TRBV5-1, the J call TRBJ1-2; D is undetermined. Looked up from germline, CDR1 is SGHRS and CDR2 is YFSETQ. V dropped 4 bases and J dropped 1 base, with 11 bases sitting between them. The CDR3 runs 14 residues. The CDR3 region has the DNA TGCGCCAGCAGCCCCGGACGAAATAACTATGGCTACACCTTC. Translation: CASSPGRNNYGYTF.

The genes are TRBV6-5 and TRBJ1-2; no reliable D call. The CDR3 extends over 14 amino acids. Per germline, CDR1 MNHEY and CDR2 SVGAGI. Trimming took off 0 bases at V and 8 bases at J, with 13 bases between the two ends. The CDR3 protein is CASSYSAGLDGYTF. The CDR3 DNA reads TGTGCCAGCAGTTACTCGGCGGGCCTAGACGGCTACACCTTC.

V gene TRBV19 combines with J gene TRBJ2-3, with 9 positions matching TRBD1. Looked up from germline, CDR1 is LNHDA and CDR2 is SQIVND (reference sequence). The CDR3 has 15 residues. V gave up 8 bases and J gave up 4 bases; unmatched junction bases: 10. The CDR3 loop reads CASPDGTGRSDTQYF. As DNA, the CDR3 is TGTGCCAGTCCTGACGGGACAGGGCGCTCAGATACGCAGTATTTT.

This rearrangement joins TRBV5-6 to TRBJ2-2; 7 bases fit TRBD1. Trimming removed 5 bases from V and 7 bases from J; junction bases left unmatched: 8. The germline V gene has CDR1 SGHDT and CDR2 YYEEEE. This CDR3 is 14 amino acids long. The CDR3 DNA is TGTGCCAGCAGGTCGACAGGGTTGGACGGGGAGCTGTTTTTT. Translation: CASRSTGLDGELFF.

The chain links TRBV30 to TRBJ1-1; D gene unclear. Germline V gives CDR1 GTSNPN, CDR2 SVGIG (reference sequence). V gave up 1 base and J gave up 11 bases, with 23 bases separating them. The CDR3 runs to 15 residues. CDR3: CAWSAPWTAEQRAFF. For the CDR3, the DNA is TGTGCCTGGAGTGCCCCCTGGACCGCGGAGCAACGTGCTTTCTTT. Based on the CDR3 plus reference TRBV30 and TRBJ1-1, the full variable domain is SQTIHQWPATLVQPVGSPLSLECTVEGTSNPNLYWYRQAAGRGLQLLFYSVGIGQISSEVPQNLSASRPQDRQFILSSKKLLLSDSGFYLCAWSAPWTAEQRAFFGQGTRLTVV.

The genes are TRBV11-2 and TRBJ1-1, with D maybe TRBD1 (6 bases). The CDR3 totals 15 residues. CDR1 and CDR2 (germline): SGHAT, FQNNGV. Deletions cut 4 bases from V and 3 bases from J, with 15 bases between. The CDR3 nucleotides are TGTGCCAGCAGCTCCCTAGGAACAGGGTACACTGAAGCTTTCTTT. This gives the protein CASSSLGTGYTEAFF.

The V call is TRBV20-1, the J call TRBJ2-1; 14 nucleotides line up with TRBD2. This CDR3 is 17 amino acids long. Trimming removed 6 bases from V and 6 bases from J; junction bases left unmatched: 13. Germline V CDR1 and CDR2: DFQATT, SNEGSKA (reference sequence). This CDR3 is CSAPPGLAGGLINEQFF. The CDR3 DNA is TGCAGTGCCCCGCCCGGACTAGCGGGAGGCTTAATCAATGAGCAGTTCTTC.

This rearrangement joins TRBV30 to TRBJ1-1; no reliable D call. Trimming stripped 0 bases from V and 0 bases from J, with 11 bases between. The germline V gene encodes CDR1 GTSNPN and CDR2 SVGIG (reference sequence). The CDR3 loop spans 15 amino acids. This CDR3 reads CAWSVERPLNTEAFF. CDR3 sequence (DNA): TGTGCCTGGAGTGTCGAACGTCCGCTGAACACTGAAGCTTTCTTT. The full variable domain, rest sourced from reference TRBV30 and TRBJ1-1, is SQTIHQWPATLVQPVGSPLSLECTVEGTSNPNLYWYRQAAGRGLQLLFYSVGIGQISSEVPQNLSASRPQDRQFILSSKKLLLSDSGFYLCAWSVERPLNTEAFFGQGTRLTVV.

This CDR3 reads CASSFSAGDGYTF. The CDR3 DNA reads TGTGCCAGCAGCTTTTCTGCAGGCGATGGCTACACCTTC. The chain employs TRBV5-4 and TRBJ1-2; D is uncertain. Germline assignment: CDR1 SGHNT and CDR2 YYREEE (reference sequence). This CDR3 contains 13 residues. Deletions cut 2 bases from V and 6 bases from J, with 11 bases between. Filled out from reference TRBV5-4 and TRBJ1-2, the complete variable domain reads ETGVTQSPTHLIKTRGQQVTLRCSSQSGHNTVSWYQQALGQGPQFIFQYYREEENGRGNFPPRFSGLQFPNYSSELNVNALELDDSALYLCASSFSAGDGYTFGSGTRLTVV.

The CDR3 loop is CASSDGGGEQYF. The CDR3 bases are TGTGCCAGCAGCGACGGCGGGGGCGAGCAGTACTTC. This chain links TRBV7-9 with TRBJ2-7; TRBD2 matches 7 bases. Germline V lookup: CDR1 SEHNR, CDR2 FQNEAQ (reference sequence). Losses at the gene ends were 5 bases for V and 6 bases for J; bases not matched to a gene: 4. This CDR3 has 12 amino acids.

This clonotype came up once. The chain employs TRBV15 and TRBJ2-1, with unresolved D. The germline V and J ends were trimmed by 6 bases and 4 bases, with 16 bases remaining between them. The germline V gene has CDR1 LNHNV and CDR2 YYDKDF (reference sequence). This CDR3 has 15 residues. The CDR3 DNA reads as TGTGCCACCAGTCCCATTGGCGACTTTTACAATGAGCAGTTCTTC. It encodes CATSPIGDFYNEQFF.

CDR3 loop: CASSDLAGSYEQYF. In nucleotides, the CDR3 is TGTGCCAGCAGTGATCTTGCCGGCTCCTACGAGCAGTACTTC. The J gene is TRBJ2-7, the V gene TRBV2; unclear D gene. Germline assignment: CDR1 SNHLY and CDR2 FYNNEI. V was shortened by 3 bases and J by 0 bases, with 9 bases between the two germline ends. There are 14 residues in the CDR3.

The rearrangement links TRBV3-1 to TRBJ1-4; D is undetermined. CDR3 size: 14 residues. The germline CDR1 and CDR2 sequences are LGHDT and YNNKEL (reference sequence). The V end lost 7 bases, the J end lost 5 bases, and 14 bases lay between the germline ends. The CDR3 spells CASNDGVSNEKLFF. CDR3 sequence (DNA): TGTGCCAGCAACGACGGGGTCTCAAATGAAAAACTGTTTTTT.

V usage is TRBV20-1 and J usage is TRBJ1-1, with D possibly TRBD1 on 6 matching bases. V lost 1 base, J lost 0 bases, and 12 bases lay in between. This CDR3 has 15 residues. The germline gives CDR1 DFQATT, CDR2 SNEGSKA (reference sequence). In DNA form, the CDR3 reads TGCAGTGCTAGAGTGCGACAGGCCATGAACACTGAAGCTTTCTTT. Translation gives CSARVRQAMNTEAFF.

The chain is built from TRBV9 and TRBJ1-4; D remains unclear. The V end was cut by 4 bases, the J end by 0 bases, with 10 bases between. The CDR3 spans 15 residues. The germline V gene has CDR1 SGDLS and CDR2 YYNGEE. The DNA of the CDR3 is TGTGCCAGCAGCCCCCGAGCCGCAACTAATGAAAAACTGTTTTTT. Residues: CASSPRAATNEKLFF.

The chain couples TRBV9 to TRBJ1-6; D unclear. V shed 0 bases and J shed 9 bases, with 13 bases lying between them. The V gene's germline CDR1 is SGDLS and CDR2 YYNGEE. The CDR3 consists of 15 residues. The CDR3 bases are TGTGCCAGCAGCGTAGGATCAGGCGGGAGTTCACCCCTCCACTTT. Protein: CASSVGSGGSSPLHF. Full variable domain (rest looked up from reference TRBV9 and TRBJ1-6): DSGVTQTPKHLITATGQRVTLRCSPRSGDLSVYWYQQSLDQGLQFLIQYYNGEERAKGNILERFSAQQFPDLHSELNLSSLELGDSALYFCASSVGSGGSSPLHFGNGTRLTVT.

This sequence joins TRBV9 and TRBJ2-2; possibly TRBD2 for D (7 bases). The germline gives CDR1 SGDLS, CDR2 YYNGEE. Trimming cost V 0 bases and J 3 bases, with 15 bases left between them. The CDR3 covers 17 residues. The CDR3 loop reads CASSVARGRADTGELFF. The CDR3 nucleotides read TGTGCCAGCAGCGTAGCTAGGGGGAGGGCCGACACCGGGGAGCTGTTTTTT.